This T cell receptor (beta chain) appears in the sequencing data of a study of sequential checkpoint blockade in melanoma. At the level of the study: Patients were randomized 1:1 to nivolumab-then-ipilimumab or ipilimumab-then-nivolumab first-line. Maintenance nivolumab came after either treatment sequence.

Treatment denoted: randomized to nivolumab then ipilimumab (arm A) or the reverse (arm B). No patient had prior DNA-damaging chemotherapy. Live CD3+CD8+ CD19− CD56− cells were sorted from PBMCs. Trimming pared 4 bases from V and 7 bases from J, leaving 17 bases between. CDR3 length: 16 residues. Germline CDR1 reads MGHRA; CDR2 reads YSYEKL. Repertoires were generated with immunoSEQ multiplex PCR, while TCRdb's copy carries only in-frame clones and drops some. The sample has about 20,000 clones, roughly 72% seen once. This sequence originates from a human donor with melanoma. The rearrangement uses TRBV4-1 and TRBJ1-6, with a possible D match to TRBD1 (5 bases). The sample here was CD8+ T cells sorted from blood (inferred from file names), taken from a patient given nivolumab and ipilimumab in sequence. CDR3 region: CASSPYPGQENSPLHF. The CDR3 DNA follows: TGCGCCAGCAGCCCCTACCCAGGGCAGGAAAATTCACCCCTCCACTTT.